One TCR beta chain is described in this entry. As yet, its antigen is unknown. These data are taken from a study of cytomegalovirus exposure and HLA in healthy donors. The table came from immunoSEQ multiplex PCR; TCRdb's copy has only in-frame clones and leaves some out. Of 200,000 or so clones listed, around 87% are singletons. Study-wide results and caveats: Among the CMV-associated chains, a few were confirmed in vitro as specific for CMV antigens. For cytomegalovirus status, the classifier reportedly gave diagnoses with high specificity and sensitivity. Over 150 TCR beta chains were listed as cytomegalovirus-associated.

The sequenced sample consisted of PBMCs. This TCR came from a woman under 30 in good health and CMV-seropositive.

This CDR3 is CASSTPGTYNEQFF. In DNA, the CDR3 is TGTGCCAGCAGCACTCCCGGGACCTACAATGAGCAGTTCTTC. J is TRBJ2-1 and V is TRBV5-4, with a possible D match to TRBD2 (5 bases). V lost 4 bases to trimming and J lost 2 bases, with 10 bases between them. Germline V gives CDR1 SGHNT, CDR2 YYREEE (reference sequence). CDR3 length: 14 residues.